A selection of T cell receptor beta chains follows, all from one sample in a study of shared clonotypes between healthy human individuals. Assay used: immunoSEQ multiplex PCR; TCRdb lists only in-frame clones, some missing. This sample yields roughly 2.5 million clones, of which 85% to 95% are seen a single time; around 0.14% belongs to the top ten. Sample: naive CD4+ T cells sorted from blood. The source of these receptors is a man between 18 and 35 years old in good health. The conserved cysteine and the conserved F or W are not part of the CDR3 here.

j_call v_call cdr3_aa
TRBJ2-7 TRBV6-6 ASSYTVHSYEQY
TRBJ2-5 TRBV2 AGGLALEETQY
TRBJ2-3 TRBV21-1 ASSKAQTSGGRTDTQY
TRBJ2-7 TRBV19 ASSMRPTTYEQY
TRBJ1-6 TRBV5-6 ASSLGQAYNSPLH
TRBJ2-7 TRBV5-1 ASSSPGLGARQQY
TRBJ1-2 TRBV20-1 SANRVGYT
TRBJ1-1 TRBV5-1 ASSLVDKNTEAF
TRBJ2-2 TRBV19 ASSGQGSTGELF
TRBJ2-7 TRBV27 ASSLSGGSYEQY
TRBJ2-1 TRBV25-1 ASSELVSSYNEQF